This TCR beta chain comes out of a study of graft-versus-host responses after intestinal transplantation. Looking at the study overall: Anti-thymocyte globulin induction, then tacrolimus and steroids for about 3 years, went to all recipients.

Germline V gene lookup returns CDR1 MGHDK and CDR2 SYGVNS. CDR3 size: 13 residues. Deletions cut 10 bases from V and 2 bases from J, with 15 bases between. Sequencing was performed with immunoSEQ multiplex PCR; in TCRdb, only in-frame clones are kept and a portion is missing. The sample lists tens of thousands of clones, about 90% occurring once. Study findings and constraints: Peak GvH clone levels in circulation were associated with early post-transplant HvG declines. Among recipient marrow samples, GvH clones were found; some appeared first in ileum or blood.

In the case of this clone: The antigen is unknown.

V and J are TRBV25-1 and TRBJ2-7; possibly TRBD2 for D (6 bases). This receptor was obtained from a human patient who received an intestinal transplant, so some T cells may come from the graft donor. The material was PBMCs, obtained 98 days after intestinal transplantation. For the CDR3, the DNA is TGTGCCACCGCGAACGTAGCGGCCTACGAGCAGTACTTC. Residues: CATANVAAYEQYF.